Listed below are T cell receptor beta chains from one sample, sequenced in a study of cytomegalovirus exposure and HLA in healthy donors. Assay: immunoSEQ multiplex PCR; the TCRdb copy retains only in-frame clones and omits some. The repertoire has about 240,000 clones, 75% to 90% of them found once; the top ten carry 1% to 1.5%. Specimen: PBMCs. These TCRs come from a woman between 25 and 40 years old in good health and CMV-seropositive. Each CDR3 is given with its conserved first and last residue. A D gene is named only where the DNA matches it firmly. Where a row states a size, it is once, few, many or the class of an expanded clone; other rows omit it.

. TRBJ2-5 TRBV7-3 . TGTGCCAGCAGCCCTCTGGACAGCCCAGGGACCCAGTACTTC CASSPLDSPGTQYF
. TRBJ2-5 TRBV4-1 TRBD2 TGCGCCAGCAGCCAAGGAATTACGGGAGGGACCCAGTACTTC CASSQGITGGTQYF
once TRBJ1-4 TRBV30 TRBD1 TGTGCCTGGAGTGTTACGGACAGGGGGCTGGAAAAACTGTTTTTT CAWSVTDRGLEKLFF
few TRBJ2-3 TRBV6-4 TRBD2 TGTGCCAGCAGGGGACTAGCGGGAGGGCATTTGGGTAGCACAGATACGCAGTATTTT CASRGLAGGHLGSTDTQYF
. TRBJ2-7 TRBV28 . TGTGCCAGCAGTTCAGAACGGAGAGCGGGCTCCTACGAGCAGTACTTC CASSSERRAGSYEQYF
. TRBJ1-4 TRBV5-5 TRBD1 TGTGCCAGCAGCTCGACAGGGTTGCATGAAAAACTGTTTTTT CASSSTGLHEKLFF
. TRBJ2-7 TRBV2 TRBD1 TGTGCCAGCATGGTGTACAGGGGGCCTTACGAGCAGTACTTC CASMVYRGPYEQYF
. TRBJ2-3 TRBV2 . TGTGCCAGCAGTGAAGCCGAAGGGAGGGATACGCAGTATTTT CASSEAEGRDTQYF
. TRBJ1-1 TRBV2 . TGTGCCAGAACGGACACCCGAATGAACACTGAAGCTTTCTTT CARTDTRMNTEAFF
. TRBJ2-5 TRBV28 . TGTGCCAGCTCAAATACAGGGTTGGAGGAGACCCAGTACTTC CASSNTGLEETQYF
. TRBJ2-1 TRBV30 TRBD2 TGTGCCTGGAAGGGGATCGGGGGGAGAAGGTCCTACAATGAGCAGTTCTTC CAWKGIGGRRSYNEQFF
once TRBJ2-7 TRBV27 . TGTGCCAGCAGTTTAAATAGTTACGAGCAGTACTTC CASSLNSYEQYF
. TRBJ1-3 TRBV30 TRBD1 TGTGCCTGGAGTGTCCGGGACAGGGTTTCCTCCGACACCATATATTTT CAWSVRDRVSSDTIYF
. TRBJ2-1 TRBV5-1 TRBD2 TGCGCCAGCAGCGTTAGCGGGAGGGATAACAATGAGCAGTTCTTC CASSVSGRDNNEQFF
. TRBJ2-5 TRBV30 . TGTGCCTGGAGACCCGGACTGAGTACCCAAGAGACCCAGTACTTC CAWRPGLSTQETQYF
. TRBJ2-7 TRBV4-1 . TGCGCCAGCAGCCAAGATACCCTGACACCCTACGAGCAGTACTTC CASSQDTLTPYEQYF
. TRBJ2-7 TRBV7-6 . TGTGCCAGCAGCTTATCTAGTGTTGCCGAGCAGTACTTC CASSLSSVAEQYF
. TRBJ2-3 TRBV7-6 TRBD2 TGTGCCACATCGAGCGGGGCTAGCACAGATACGCAGTATTTT CATSSGASTDTQYF
. TRBJ2-7 TRBV19 . TGTGCCACCCAAGCGGGCAGCTCCTACGAGCAGTACTTC CATQAGSSYEQYF
. TRBJ2-7 TRBV5-5 . TGTGCCAGCAGCCCGCGACAGGCGGCCTACGAGCAGTACTTC CASSPRQAAYEQYF
few TRBJ2-7 TRBV6-6 TRBD1 TGTGCCAGCACGCCCGCGGGACAGGGAAGACACGAGCAGTACTTC CASTPAGQGRHEQYF
few TRBJ2-7 TRBV29-1 . TGCAGCGTTCGTCGGGGAAACGAGCAGTACTTC CSVRRGNEQYF
. TRBJ1-2 TRBV19 TRBD1 TGTGCCAGTAGCGGGACAGGACCTTCACTGGGGGGCTACACCTTC CASSGTGPSLGGYTF
. TRBJ2-2 TRBV19 TRBD2 TGTGCCAGTAGTATCCTAGCGGGAGGACATGGCGGGGAGCTGTTTTTT CASSILAGGHGGELFF
. TRBJ1-2 TRBV2 TRBD1 TGTGCCAGCAGGGACAGGAACTATGGCTACACCTTC CASRDRNYGYTF
. TRBJ1-3 TRBV27 TRBD1 TGTGCCAGCAGGACGACAGGGAGCTCTGGAAACACCATATATTTT CASRTTGSSGNTIYF
. TRBJ2-1 TRBV6-5 TRBD2 TGTGCCAGCAGTTACGGCCCTAGCGGAAACAATGAGCAGTTCTTC CASSYGPSGNNEQFF
once TRBJ2-7 TRBV28 . TGTGCCAGCAGTTTTTTGCGGGACTCCTACGAGCAGTACTTC CASSFLRDSYEQYF
once TRBJ2-7 TRBV6-1 . TGTGCCAGCAGTTCCAGCGTACTTAATTCCTACGAGCAGTACTTC CASSSSVLNSYEQYF
. TRBJ1-2 TRBV30 . TGTGCCTGGAGTGAGGGGGGGTCGAACTATGGCTACACCTTC CAWSEGGSNYGYTF
. TRBJ2-3 TRBV19 . TGTGCCTCAACTTTAGCTGGGAGCACAGATACGCAGTATTTT CASTLAGSTDTQYF
. TRBJ2-1 TRBV9 TRBD2 TGTGCCAGCAGCAATTATACTAGCGGGAGAAATGAGCAGTTCTTC CASSNYTSGRNEQFF
. TRBJ2-7 TRBV28 . TGTGCCAGCAGTTCCTTGACTAGGACGTCGGTCCGCGAGCAGTACTTC CASSSLTRTSVREQYF
many TRBJ1-1 TRBV4-1 . TGCGCCAGCAGTCACTCCCCAGGGGACACTGAAGCTTTCTTT CASSHSPGDTEAFF
. TRBJ2-1 TRBV11-3 . TGTGCCAGCAGCTTCGACGGGAGTGGCAATGAGCAGTTCTTC CASSFDGSGNEQFF
once TRBJ2-5 TRBV7-6 TRBD2 TGTGCCAGCAGCTTGGGACCTACTAGCGGGGGACAGACCCAGTACTTC CASSLGPTSGGQTQYF
. TRBJ2-7 TRBV7-2 . TGTGCCAGCAGCCGAAGCGGACCCTACGAGCAGTACTTC CASSRSGPYEQYF